A single T cell receptor beta chain is shown here with its context. The sample is drawn from a study of blood T cell repertoires in COVID-19. Study context: Some COVID-19 samples were acute and others convalescent; all came from the United States, Italy and Spain. T cells, B-cell-depleted T cells, or PBMCs supplied cDNA or gDNA.

Authors' analysis steps: Amplification with reference gene primers provided the estimates of nucleated cell counts. Generated by immunoSEQ multiplex PCR, the TCRdb table keeps only in-frame clones and is missing some. D and trimming come from the DNA, and the V and J calls and clone size come from that table. Of roughly 30,000 clones listed, approximately 92% were seen once; the top ten hold approximately 30%. This CDR3 spans 15 amino acids. Germline CDR1 is SGHRS and CDR2 is YFSETQ. J lost 4 bases, V lost 0 bases, and 5 bases had no gene match. The sequencing sample was made of peripheral blood. The sequence was collected from a man at least 80 years old with acute or convalescent COVID-19. The J gene is TRBJ1-1, the V gene TRBV5-1; 8 bases fit TRBD1. The DNA for the CDR3 is TGCGCCAGCAGCTTGGCCTCAGGGGGCCCCACTGAAGCTTTCTTT. Amino acids: CASSLASGGPTEAFF.